These T cell receptor beta chains were read from a single sample in a study of T-cell memory formation after mild COVID-19. TCRdb redid the calling of the 5' RACE reads with MiXCR, one entry per CDR3 protein. Of around 340,000 distinct CDR3 sequences listed, under 15% are singletons. Sequencing was carried out using PBMCs or a T cell subset sorted from them (not recorded which). The source is a young man who had mild COVID-19 (a few samples of this study predate the infection). Cell type and time point are not known. Both conserved end residues are part of each CDR3. D genes are given only for firm matches. Expanded clones get a size class; other rows say once, few or many, or leave the size out.

v_call	clone_size	j_call	d_call	cdr3_nt	cdr3_aa
TRBV5-1	many	TRBJ2-5	TRBD1	TGCGCCAGCAGCCCCAGGACAGGGCGAGAGACCCAGTACTTC	CASSPRTGRETQYF
TRBV7-2	.	TRBJ1-2	TRBD1	TGTGCCAGCAGCTTATCCCTAGGGACAGCGATGAGGGGCTACACCTTC	CASSLSLGTAMRGYTF
TRBV20-1	.	TRBJ1-6	.	TGCAGTGCTCCCGACCGGAGCTCCTATAATTCACCCCTCCACTTT	CSAPDRSSYNSPLHF
TRBV4-1	many	TRBJ2-3	.	TGCGCCAGCAGCCAAGAGGCGGGGGCAGCAGATACGCAGTATTTT	CASSQEAGAADTQYF
TRBV4-1	.	TRBJ2-6	.	TGCGCCAGCAGCCTACTTGGCTCTGGGGCCAACGTCCTGACTTTC	CASSLLGSGANVLTF
TRBV7-9	few	TRBJ1-1	TRBD1	TGTGCCAGCAGACAGGGGGTGCAGAACACTGAAGCTTTCTTT	CASRQGVQNTEAFF
TRBV9	few	TRBJ2-3	TRBD1	TGTGCCAGCAGCGTAGGTGGGACAGCTCTGGATACGCAGTATTTT	CASSVGGTALDTQYF
TRBV20-1	.	TRBJ1-1	.	TGCAGTGCTAGAGACCCCAGACAGGCCACTGAAGCTTTCTTT	CSARDPRQATEAFF
TRBV9	.	TRBJ1-5	TRBD1	TGTGCCAGCAGCCCCCAGGGGGTTGATCAGCCCCAGCATTTT	CASSPQGVDQPQHF
TRBV7-3	few	TRBJ2-3	.	TGTGCCAGCAGCCGTTTCCAGGGAGATACGCAGTATTTT	CASSRFQGDTQYF
TRBV5-1	many	TRBJ2-1	.	TGCGCCAGCAGCTTGGAGAGTTACAATGAGCAGTTCTTC	CASSLESYNEQFF
TRBV20-1	.	TRBJ1-2	.	TGCAGTGCTAGAGACAGAATATTAAACTATGGCTACACCTTC	CSARDRILNYGYTF
TRBV7-2	many	TRBJ1-2	.	TGTGCCAGCAGCTTAGTGATTAACTATGGCTACACCTTC	CASSLVINYGYTF
TRBV3-1	.	TRBJ1-4	.	TGTGCCAGCAGCCAAGACGGTCGACGATTTGCAACTAATGAAAAACTGTTTTTT	CASSQDGRRFATNEKLFF
TRBV19	.	TRBJ1-2	.	TGTGCCAGTACGCCGATAAAAACAGGCTATGGCTACACCTTC	CASTPIKTGYGYTF
TRBV12-3/TRBV12-4	.	TRBJ2-7	TRBD2	TGTGCCAGCAGTCCCGAACGTCTAGCGGTCAGCTCCTACGAGCAGTACTTC	CASSPERLAVSSYEQYF
TRBV6-1	many	TRBJ2-6	.	TGTGCCAGCAGTGAAGGGGGCTCTGGGGCCAACGTCCTGACTTTC	CASSEGGSGANVLTF
TRBV20-1	few	TRBJ2-7	.	TGCAGTGCCAGGGAGCGCGGCTTCTACGAGCAGTACTTC	CSARERGFYEQYF
TRBV3-1	.	TRBJ1-6	TRBD1	TGTGCCAGCAGCCAAACCAAGGGGGCTGGTAATTCACCCCTCCACTTT	CASSQTKGAGNSPLHF
TRBV18	few	TRBJ2-5	.	TGTGCCAGCTCACCAAGTGGATTTTCAGAGACCCAGTACTTC	CASSPSGFSETQYF
TRBV4-3	.	TRBJ2-3	TRBD1	TGCGCCAGCAGCCAGGTCCAGGGGGCAGATACGCAGTATTTT	CASSQVQGADTQYF
TRBV16	.	TRBJ1-2	.	TGTGCCAGCAGCCCCGGGGTTGGAAGCGGCTACACCTTC	CASSPGVGSGYTF
TRBV7-9	.	TRBJ2-1	.	TGTGCCAGCAGCCTAGGAGGGCAGTTCTTC	CASSLGGQFF
TRBV11-2	.	TRBJ1-2	.	TGTGCCAGCAGCTCCGGGAGGGGCAGCCGCGCTTCTAACTATGGCTACACCTTC	CASSSGRGSRASNYGYTF
TRBV5-1	many	TRBJ1-6	.	TGCGCCAGCAGCTTACGACTGCCAAATTCACCCCTCCACTTT	CASSLRLPNSPLHF
TRBV9	.	TRBJ2-1	.	TGTGCCAGCAGCGTAGGGAGACTAGTGCATGAGCAGTTCTTC	CASSVGRLVHEQFF
TRBV3-1	.	TRBJ2-1	TRBD2	TGTGCCAGCAGCCAACAGCGGGGGGGCGTTTATGAGCAGTTCTTC	CASSQQRGGVYEQFF
TRBV11-2	.	TRBJ1-2	TRBD1	TGTGCCAGCAGCTTACGGCAGGGGGCTTTTGGCTACACCTTC	CASSLRQGAFGYTF
TRBV3-1	few	TRBJ2-2	.	TGTGCCAGCAGCCAAGAACCCAGTAACACCGGGGAGCTGTTTTTT	CASSQEPSNTGELFF
TRBV6-5	few	TRBJ2-7	.	TGTGCCAGCACCCCGGGGGACTCCCGCGAGCAGTACTTC	CASTPGDSREQYF
TRBV6-5	many	TRBJ1-4	TRBD1	TGTGCCAGCAGGTCCGGGACAGGGAATGAAAAACTGTTTTTT	CASRSGTGNEKLFF
TRBV4-2	.	TRBJ1-5	.	TGTGCCAGCAGCCAAGATGCCGGGGTCGGTCAGCCCCAGCATTTT	CASSQDAGVGQPQHF
TRBV10-3	few	TRBJ2-3	.	TGTGCCATCAGCGGCACAGATACGCAGTATTTT	CAISGTDTQYF
TRBV7-2	few	TRBJ2-3	TRBD2	TGTGCCAGCAGATTTACTAGCGGGGGCGTCCGTGGGGATACGCAGTATTTT	CASRFTSGGVRGDTQYF
TRBV5-1	few	TRBJ2-1	TRBD2	TGCGCCAGCAGCTCTGGGACTAACCAGAATAATGAGCAGTTCTTC	CASSSGTNQNNEQFF
TRBV7-9	once	TRBJ2-1	.	TGTGCCAGCAGCCAACAGACAGAGAAGTTCTTC	CASSQQTEKFF
TRBV7-9	few	TRBJ2-5	.	TGTGCCAGCAGCTCCCACCAAGAGACCCAGTACTTC	CASSSHQETQYF
TRBV5-1	.	TRBJ2-3	.	TGCGCCAGCAGCACCGGACTAAAGAGGACAGATACGCAGTATTTT	CASSTGLKRTDTQYF
TRBV12-3/TRBV12-4	few	TRBJ2-5	TRBD2	TGTGCCAGCAGTTTGTCTAGCGGGGCCGAGACCCAGTACTTC	CASSLSSGAETQYF
TRBV12-3/TRBV12-4	few	TRBJ1-2	.	TGTGCCAGCAGCAAAATCGACAGGCCTCTGTATGGCTACACCTTC	CASSKIDRPLYGYTF
TRBV6-1	few	TRBJ1-1	TRBD1	TGTGCCACTCATCCCTGGGACAGGGGCACTGAAGCTTTCTTT	CATHPWDRGTEAFF
TRBV23-1	few	TRBJ2-2	TRBD1	TGCGCCAGCAGTCGAACGACAGGGCCCGGGGAGCTGTTTTTT	CASSRTTGPGELFF
TRBV27	.	TRBJ1-4	TRBD1	TGTGCCAGCAGTTTCGACAGGGCAAGCGAAAAACTGTTTTTT	CASSFDRASEKLFF
TRBV5-4	few	TRBJ2-7	TRBD2	TGTGCCAGCAGCCTGGGACTAGCGGGGAACTACGAGCAGTACTTC	CASSLGLAGNYEQYF
TRBV6-6	many	TRBJ1-1	TRBD1	TGTGCCAGCAGTTCGAGACAGGGAGACACTGAAGCTTTCTTT	CASSSRQGDTEAFF
TRBV7-2	.	TRBJ2-3	.	TGTGCCAGCAGCTTAGACGGGGGCACAGATACGCAGTATTTT	CASSLDGGTDTQYF
TRBV4-1	.	TRBJ1-5	.	TGCGCCAGCAGCCCCGCCCGCGCACTCCGGCAGCCCCAGCATTTT	CASSPARALRQPQHF
TRBV7-2	many	TRBJ2-5	TRBD2	TGTGCCAGCAGCTTAGGTGGTAGCGGGGTGGGAGAGACCCAGTACTTC	CASSLGGSGVGETQYF
TRBV29-1	.	TRBJ1-2	TRBD1	TGCAGCGTTGAATGGACAGGGCCGGGGCGCTACACCTTC	CSVEWTGPGRYTF
TRBV24-1	.	TRBJ2-2	TRBD1	TGTGCCACCAGTTCTCGGGACAGGGGTTGGACCGGGGAGCTGTTTTTT	CATSSRDRGWTGELFF
TRBV5-1	.	TRBJ2-3	.	TGCGCCAGCAGCTTGGACGCTACGAGCACAGATACGCAGTATTTT	CASSLDATSTDTQYF
TRBV5-1	.	TRBJ1-1	.	TGCGCCAGCAGCTCCTCGCCGACAGACACGTTAGTAGCTTTCTTT	CASSSSPTDTLVAFF
TRBV10-1	.	TRBJ2-2	.	TGCGCCAGCAGTGGGTCGACCCTCACCGGGGAGCTGTTTTTT	CASSGSTLTGELFF
TRBV4-2	.	TRBJ1-4	.	TGTGCCAGCAGCCAAGACGGGAGAAAACTGTTTTTT	CASSQDGRKLFF
TRBV7-9	.	TRBJ1-6	.	TGTGCCAGCAGCTTTCAGGGAACCACTAATTCACCCCTCCACTTT	CASSFQGTTNSPLHF